This T cell receptor beta chain comes out of a study of blood T cell repertoires in COVID-19. The CDR3 loop spans 15 amino acids. Germline loops: CDR1 LGHDT, CDR2 YNNKEL (reference sequence). V was clipped by 4 bases and J by 1 base, with 10 bases between them. Some clones are missing from TCRdb's copy, which holds only in-frame ones; the method was immunoSEQ multiplex PCR. The table records 45,000 to 60,000 clones, around 83% of them present only once. This clone turned up a few times. The sample taken for sequencing was peripheral blood. The chain carries TRBV3-1 (or the pseudogene TRBV3-2) and TRBJ2-2, with D possibly matching TRBD2 (6 bases). The clonotype was recovered from a human donor in a cohort sampled during active COVID-19. The CDR3 DNA sequence: TGTGCCAGCAGCCCGGGGACTTGGAACACCGGGGAGCTGTTTTTT. This sequence encodes CASSPGTWNTGELFF.